The next 18 T cell receptor beta chains were all read from a single sample in a study of blood T cell repertoires in COVID-19. Assay: immunoSEQ multiplex PCR; the TCRdb copy retains only in-frame clones and omits some. The sample records about 120,000 clones, about 85% being singletons. The sequenced sample consisted of peripheral blood. The receptors were sampled from an elderly woman with acute or convalescent COVID-19.

The V call is TRBV6-5, the J call TRBJ1-6, with no clear D. Germline V gene sequence: CDR1 MNHEY, CDR2 SVGAGI. Trimming removed 8 bases from V and 0 bases from J, with 11 bases in between. The length of the CDR3 is 15 residues. The CDR3 region has the DNA TGTGCCAGCTCGGCACGGAGCTCCTATAATTCACCCCTCCACTTT. Its translation is CASSARSSYNSPLHF.

V gene TRBV6-6 combines with J gene TRBJ1-6; the match to TRBD1 covers 10 bases. There are 15 residues in the CDR3. J was trimmed by 8 bases and V by 4 bases; bases with no gene match: 5. Germline V gene lookup returns CDR1 MNHNY and CDR2 SVGAGI (reference sequence). Here the CDR3 DNA reads TGTGCCAGCAGTTCAGCCGGGACAGGGGATTCACCCCTCCACTTT. Translation: CASSSAGTGDSPLHF.

The rearrangement links TRBV20-1 to TRBJ2-7, with D uncertain. There are 11 residues in the CDR3. V was clipped by 6 bases and J by 4 bases, with 10 bases between them. Germline lookup yields CDR1 DFQATT and CDR2 SNEGSKA (reference sequence). DNA of the CDR3: TGCAGTGCGGTTAAAACATACGAGCAGTACGTC. It specifies CSAVKTYEQYV.

The chain combines TRBV28 with TRBJ1-2; 9 positions match TRBD1. This CDR3 has 15 residues. The V segment lost 6 bases and the J segment 4 bases; nucleotides outside the gene matches: 9. Per germline, CDR1 MDHEN and CDR2 SYDVKM. The CDR3: CASSLQGAGGYGYTF. The DNA of the CDR3 is TGTGCCAGCAGCCTACAGGGGGCGGGAGGCTATGGCTACACCTTC.

V is TRBV19 and J is TRBJ2-6; D gene unclear. V lost 4 bases and J lost 1, with 8 bases in between. The length of the CDR3 is 15 residues. Germline lookup yields CDR1 LNHDA and CDR2 SQIVND (reference sequence). This chain's CDR3 is CASSTGSSGANVLTF. CDR3 in DNA: TGTGCCAGTAGTACAGGATCATCTGGGGCCAACGTCCTGACTTTC.

This chain uses TRBV9 with TRBJ1-2, with D possibly matching TRBD1 (5 bases). The CDR3 extends over 14 amino acids. Germline CDR1 is SGDLS and CDR2 is YYNGEE. V gave up 4 bases and J gave up 4 bases, with 14 bases separating them. The CDR3 nucleotides are TGTGCCAGCAGCTTTCTCGGGACTTCCTATGGCTACACCTTC. Protein product: CASSFLGTSYGYTF. Filled out from reference TRBV9 and TRBJ1-2, the complete variable domain reads DSGVTQTPKHLITATGQRVTLRCSPRSGDLSVYWYQQSLDQGLQFLIQYYNGEERAKGNILERFSAQQFPDLHSELNLSSLELGDSALYFCASSFLGTSYGYTFGSGTRLTVV.

V is TRBV7-9 and J is TRBJ1-6; TRBD1 is a possible D gene (5 bases). CDR3 length: 14 residues. V lost 5 bases, J lost 7 bases, and 12 bases lay in between. From germline, CDR1 is SEHNR and CDR2 FQNEAQ (reference sequence). The CDR3 loop reads CASSRGRQNSPLHF. CDR3 nucleotides: TGTGCCAGCAGCAGGGGACGACAGAATTCACCCCTCCACTTT. Complete variable domain (other parts from reference TRBV7-9 and TRBJ1-6): DTGVSQNPRHKITKRGQNVTFRCDPISEHNRLYWYRQTLGQGPEFLTYFQNEAQLEKSRLLSDRFSAERPKGSFSTLEIQRTEQGDSAMYLCASSRGRQNSPLHFGNGTRLTVT.

The rearrangement uses TRBV6-1 and TRBJ1-3; no firm D call. Per germline, CDR1 MNHNS and CDR2 SASEGT. This CDR3 region has 13 residues. V was clipped by 1 base and J by 8 bases, with 9 bases between them. CDR3 loop: CASSEGRVHTIYF. The DNA for the CDR3 is TGTGCCAGCAGTGAAGGGAGGGTACACACCATATATTTT.

The rearrangement links TRBV2 to TRBJ1-4; tentative D call: TRBD1 (6 bases). Germline CDR1 is SNHLY and CDR2 is FYNNEI. Trimming cost V 6 bases and J 8 bases, with 16 bases left between them. This CDR3 is built from 14 residues. This CDR3 is CASRDDRSGEKLFF. The CDR3 coding sequence is TGTGCCAGCAGAGACGACAGGTCAGGGGAAAAACTGTTTTTT.

The chain is built from TRBV27 and TRBJ1-2; weak D call: TRBD1 (6 bases). In germline, CDR1 is MNHEY, CDR2 SMNVEV (reference sequence). V gave up 7 bases and J gave up 8 bases, with 20 bases separating them. The CDR3 has 14 residues. The CDR3 bases are TGTGCCAGCACCCCTCGGGGGGCCCCTTTCGGCTACACCTTC. This translates into CASTPRGAPFGYTF.

The chain combines TRBV7-9 with TRBJ1-2; no firm D call. The germline V gene encodes CDR1 SEHNR and CDR2 FQNEAQ (reference sequence). Trimming left V 4 bases short and J 8 bases short, with 8 bases between. The CDR3 covers 11 residues. CDR3 nucleotides: TGTGCCAGCAGCTCCGTGGGCGGCTACACCTTC. Translated: CASSSVGGYTF.

The chain combines TRBV27 with TRBJ2-5; the match to TRBD2 covers 8 bases. Trimming cost V 4 bases and J 1 base; bases outside gene matches: 5. The CDR3 contains 15 residues. CDR1 and CDR2 (germline): MNHEY, SMNVEV (reference sequence). CDR3 region: CASSYVLAAQETQYF. The CDR3 nucleotides read TGTGCCAGCAGTTACGTACTAGCGGCCCAAGAGACCCAGTACTTC.

This clone showed up just once. The V and J genes are TRBV4-1 and TRBJ2-1; D is perhaps TRBD1 (8 bases). Germline CDR1 and CDR2: MGHRA and YSYEKL. CDR3 length equals 15 residues. Trimming took 4 bases from V and 6 from J, leaving 16 bases between them. The CDR3 DNA reads TGCGCCAGCAGCCCAACAGGGGGAGGGGTCAATGAGCAGTTCTTC. As protein: CASSPTGGGVNEQFF.

The gene calls are TRBV12-3 or TRBV12-4 and TRBJ2-5; TRBD2 agrees at 7 bases. V was pared by 4 bases and J by 5 bases, with 4 bases of the junction left unmatched. The CDR3 runs to 13 residues. The CDR3 is CASSSLSGETQYF. CDR3 in DNA: TGTGCCAGCAGTTCCCTTAGCGGGGAGACCCAGTACTTC.

The gene calls are TRBV19 and TRBJ2-1; 11 bases are a match to TRBD1. The germline gives CDR1 LNHDA, CDR2 SQIVND (reference sequence). The V gene end was trimmed by 6 bases and the J gene end by 6 bases; junction bases not matched to a gene: 1. The CDR3 sequence is 13 residues long. This chain's CDR3 is CASRGTGGNEQFF. Here the CDR3 DNA reads TGTGCCAGTAGGGGGACAGGGGGCAATGAGCAGTTCTTC.

This chain joins TRBV5-1 and TRBJ1-4; 7 nucleotides line up with TRBD1. The V gene end was trimmed by 2 bases and the J gene end by 4 bases; junction bases not matched to a gene: 5. From germline, CDR1 is SGHRS and CDR2 YFSETQ. The CDR3 length is 15 residues. Here the CDR3 DNA reads TGCGCCAGCAGCTTACAGGGGCTAGGTAATGAAAAACTGTTTTTT. This gives the protein CASSLQGLGNEKLFF.

V is TRBV29-1 and J is TRBJ2-5; 13 bases match TRBD2. V gave up 6 bases and J gave up 7 bases; unmatched junction bases: 8. The CDR3 spans 14 residues. From germline, CDR1 is SQVTM and CDR2 ANQGSEA. CDR3 loop: CSVGTSGVGGTQYF. As DNA, the CDR3 is TGCAGCGTGGGGACTAGCGGGGTTGGGGGGACCCAGTACTTC.

This clone was detected only once. The rearrangement uses TRBV28 and TRBJ1-5; D remains unclear. Trimming took off 2 bases at V and 5 bases at J, with 4 bases between the two ends. The CDR3 has 12 amino acids. Germline V gives CDR1 MDHEN, CDR2 SYDVKM. CDR3 residues: CASSLGHQPQHF. CDR3 nucleotide sequence: TGTGCCAGCAGTTTAGGCCATCAGCCCCAGCATTTT. Full variable domain (remainder filled in from reference TRBV28 and TRBJ1-5): DVKVTQSSRYLVKRTGEKVFLECVQDMDHENMFWYRQDPGLGLRLIYFSYDVKMKEKGDIPEGYSVSREKKERFSLILESASTNQTSMYLCASSLGHQPQHFGDGTRLSIL.